The 32 T cell receptor beta chains below were found in one sample sequenced in a study of blood T cell repertoires in COVID-19. Measured with immunoSEQ multiplex PCR; TCRdb has only the in-frame clones, and not every one. Here the sample spans about 240,000 clones, roughly 83% being singletons. Sequenced sample: peripheral blood. The receptors originated from an elderly woman with acute or convalescent COVID-19.

The chain couples TRBV6-6 to TRBJ1-3, with TRBD1 as a possible D gene (6 bases). The CDR3 runs 16 residues. Looked up from germline, CDR1 is MNHNY and CDR2 is SVGAGI (reference sequence). V lost 2 bases and J lost 2, with 13 bases in between. The CDR3 coding sequence is TGTGCCAGCAGTTACCCCAGGGGATCGCCTGGAAACACCATATATTTT. This codes for CASSYPRGSPGNTIYF.

This rearrangement joins TRBV3-1 (or the pseudogene TRBV3-2) to TRBJ2-5; no clear D gene. Trimming removed 1 base at V and 4 bases at J, with 13 bases between. Germline lookup yields CDR1 LGHDT and CDR2 YNNKEL (reference sequence). The CDR3 has 15 amino acids. CDR3 protein: CASSQAVQVGETQYF. CDR3 coding DNA: TGTGCCAGCAGCCAAGCGGTGCAAGTTGGAGAGACCCAGTACTTC.

This clone was seen a single time. The chain couples TRBV14 to TRBJ1-2, with TRBD1 matching 7 bases. The CDR3 runs to 16 residues. Germline V gene sequence: CDR1 SGHDN, CDR2 FVKESK. With 4 bases clipped from V and 2 bases from J, the junction kept 10 bases outside the gene matches. CDR3 residues: CASSPEWGRGNYGYTF. The CDR3 DNA is TGTGCCAGCAGCCCCGAATGGGGCAGGGGGAACTATGGCTACACCTTC. Supplemented by reference TRBV14 and TRBJ1-2, the full variable domain reads EAGVTQFPSHSVIEKGQTVTLRCDPISGHDNLYWYRRVMGKEIKFLLHFVKESKQDESGMPNNRFLAERTGGTYSTLKVQPAELEDSGVYFCASSPEWGRGNYGYTFGSGTRLTVV.

The J gene is TRBJ1-1, the V gene TRBV4-1; the D gene is possibly TRBD1 (5 bases). CDR3 length equals 16 residues. Germline V lookup: CDR1 MGHRA, CDR2 YSYEKL. V shed 1 base and J shed 2 bases, with 14 bases lying between them. The CDR3 loop is CASSQVPGMLNTEAFF. In DNA form, the CDR3 reads TGCGCCAGCAGCCAAGTACCAGGGATGTTAAACACTGAAGCTTTCTTT.

J is TRBJ1-6 and V is TRBV28; no reliable D call. From germline, CDR1 is MDHEN and CDR2 SYDVKM. The CDR3 has 15 amino acids. The ends were cut back, 5 bases at V and 7 bases at J, with 15 bases in the middle. CDR3 sequence: CASSAGGGRNSPLHF. The CDR3 DNA is TGTGCCAGCAGTGCCGGAGGAGGGCGCAATTCACCCCTCCACTTT.

This chain links TRBV16 with TRBJ2-5; possibly TRBD2 for D (6 bases). Trimming removed 0 bases at V and 1 base at J, with 9 bases between. This CDR3 is built from 15 residues. Germline-derived CDR1 and CDR2 are KGHSY and FQNENV. As DNA, the CDR3 is TGTGCCAGCAGCCAATCTCGGGGAGGCCAAGAGACCCAGTACTTC. Translation gives CASSQSRGGQETQYF.

The chain has TRBV28 and TRBJ1-6; 7 nucleotides agree with TRBD1. The germline V gene encodes CDR1 MDHEN and CDR2 SYDVKM. With 2 bases clipped from V and 16 bases from J, the junction kept 2 bases outside the gene matches. This CDR3 is built from 11 residues. CDR3 bases: TGTGCCAGCAGTTTAAAGGGACAGCTCCACTTT. Translating it yields CASSLKGQLHF.

This clone occurred once. J is TRBJ2-5 and V is TRBV3-1 (or the pseudogene TRBV3-2); the D gene is possibly TRBD2 (6 bases). The CDR3 contains 14 residues. Trimming took 4 bases from V and 4 from J, leaving 13 bases between them. CDR1 and CDR2 from the germline V gene are LGHDT and YNNKEL (reference sequence). The CDR3, as DNA: TGTGCCAGCAGCCTCTGGGGAGGAAGAGAGACCCAGTACTTC. Protein: CASSLWGGRETQYF.

V gene TRBV5-1 combines with J gene TRBJ2-7; TRBD1 matches at 7 bases. The CDR3 has 14 amino acids. Germline CDR1 SGHRS, CDR2 YFSETQ. Trimming removed 3 bases from V and 2 bases from J; junction bases left unmatched: 5. The CDR3 DNA follows: TGCGCCAGCAGCTCGGACAGGAGAACCTACGAGCAGTACTTC. Translated, it gives CASSSDRRTYEQYF.

The chain employs TRBV25-1 and TRBJ2-6; D call uncertain. Germline values: CDR1 MGHDK, CDR2 SYGVNS. The CDR3 runs 15 residues. The ends were cut back, 4 bases at V and 0 bases at J, with 7 bases in the middle. The CDR3 DNA reads TGTGCCAGCAGTGCTACAGCCTCTGGGGCCAACGTCCTGACTTTC. Amino acid sequence: CASSATASGANVLTF.

The chain has TRBV19 and TRBJ1-5, with a tentative D call TRBD1 (5 bases). V shed 10 bases and J shed 6 bases, with 16 bases lying between them. This CDR3 comprises 13 residues. The germline CDR1 and CDR2 sequences are LNHDA and SQIVND (reference sequence). The CDR3 region is CATTDKAGQPQHF. CDR3 nucleotides: TGTGCCACTACGGACAAGGCAGGTCAGCCCCAGCATTTT.

This chain uses TRBV9 with TRBJ2-1, with a tentative D call TRBD2 (6 bases). V gave up 9 bases and J gave up 3 bases, with 10 bases separating them. The CDR3 spans 12 residues. CDR1 SGDLS and CDR2 YYNGEE come from the germline V gene. The DNA for the CDR3 is TGTGCCACCGGGCGGGACTACAATGAGCAGTTCTTC. It yields the protein CATGRDYNEQFF.

This chain connects TRBV2 to TRBJ1-2; 7 nucleotides line up with TRBD1. The CDR3 is 15 residues long. Germline trimming cut 6 bases from V and 0 bases from J; bases unmatched to any gene: 7. Germline assignment: CDR1 SNHLY and CDR2 FYNNEI. The CDR3 is CASSRDSIANYGYTF. CDR3 nucleotides: TGTGCCAGCAGCCGGGACAGTATAGCTAACTATGGCTACACCTTC.

V and J are TRBV19 and TRBJ1-5; 8 nucleotides match TRBD1. CDR3 length equals 15 residues. Germline assignment: CDR1 LNHDA and CDR2 SQIVND (reference sequence). V lost 5 bases to trimming and J lost 3 bases; unmatched junction nucleotides: 6. The CDR3 DNA follows: TGTGCCAGTAGTGCAACAGGGGGGTACAATCAGCCCCAGCATTTT. Amino acid sequence: CASSATGGYNQPQHF.

This chain joins TRBV20-1 and TRBJ1-2, with 7 bases identical to TRBD1. CDR3 size: 13 residues. The germline gives CDR1 DFQATT, CDR2 SNEGSKA (reference sequence). After removal of 3 bases from V and 2 bases from J, the junction contained 3 bases not matched to a gene. The DNA for the CDR3 is TGCAGTGCTAGTGGGACAGAGAACTATGGCTACACCTTC. Its protein product is CSASGTENYGYTF.

This clone occurred once. The chain carries TRBV5-1 and TRBJ2-5; TRBD1 matches at 8 bases. J was trimmed by 2 bases and V by 4 bases; bases with no gene match: 4. The V gene's germline CDR1 is SGHRS and CDR2 YFSETQ. The CDR3 has 14 residues. The CDR3 loop is CASSPNRGQETQYF. The CDR3 DNA reads TGCGCCAGCAGCCCCAACAGGGGGCAAGAGACCCAGTACTTC.

This chain connects TRBV10-3 to TRBJ2-7; 10 bases line up with TRBD1. CDR1 is ENHRY, CDR2 SYGVKD, per germline. There are 18 residues in the CDR3. V dropped 10 bases and J dropped 6; count of bases not matched to a gene: 24. For the CDR3, the DNA is TGTGCCACGCGTAGGGGACAGGGGATATCCTATGAAGCGGGCGAGCAGTACTTC. Residues: CATRRGQGISYEAGEQYF.

The chain uses TRBV9 and TRBJ1-4, with TRBD1 matching 7 bases. The V and J ends lost 0 bases and 5 bases, in that order; junction bases with no gene match: 7. Germline CDR1 is SGDLS and CDR2 is YYNGEE. The CDR3 loop spans 16 amino acids. CDR3 DNA: TGTGCCAGCAGCGTAGGTAGGGACAGTGCAAATGAAAAACTGTTTTTT. Translating it yields CASSVGRDSANEKLFF.

J is TRBJ1-5 and V is TRBV2, with 7 bases fitting TRBD1. CDR3 length: 14 amino acids. J gave up 2 bases and V 7 bases, and 5 bases lay outside the gene matches. Per germline, CDR1 SNHLY and CDR2 FYNNEI. CDR3: CASMQDRGNQPQHF. In DNA, the CDR3 is TGTGCCAGCATGCAAGACAGGGGCAATCAGCCCCAGCATTTT. Full variable domain (missing parts from reference TRBV2 and TRBJ1-5): EPEVTQTPSHQVTQMGQEVILRCVPISNHLYFYWYRQILGQKVEFLVSFYNNEISEKSEIFDDQFSVERPDGSNFTLKIRSTKLEDSAMYFCASMQDRGNQPQHFGDGTRLSIL.

The chain employs TRBV3-1 (or the pseudogene TRBV3-2) and TRBJ2-3; 10 positions match TRBD1. Germline V lookup: CDR1 LGHDT, CDR2 YNNKEL (reference sequence). V lost 4 bases and J lost 4; bases outside the gene matches: 8. The CDR3 is 16 residues long. Written as DNA, the CDR3 is TGTGCCAGCAGCCGACTAACCGGGACAGGGGCAGATACGCAGTATTTT. Residues: CASSRLTGTGADTQYF.

This chain links TRBV6-5 with TRBJ2-5; 9 nucleotides agree with TRBD1. This CDR3 region has 14 residues. After removal of 2 bases from V and 5 bases from J, the junction contained 3 bases not matched to a gene. The germline gives CDR1 MNHEY, CDR2 SVGAGI. The CDR3 loop reads CASSYAGQGETQYF. Here the CDR3 DNA reads TGTGCCAGCAGTTACGCTGGACAGGGGGAGACCCAGTACTTC.

The rearrangement uses TRBV18 and TRBJ1-1; unclear D gene. V was clipped by 3 bases and J by 6 bases, with 11 bases between them. In germline, CDR1 is KGHSH, CDR2 LQKENI. This CDR3 has 13 residues. The CDR3 DNA follows: TGTGCCAGCTCACCTAGTGAGGTTTCTGAAGCTTTCTTT. It translates to CASSPSEVSEAFF.

J is TRBJ2-3 and V is TRBV5-5; 7 bases line up with TRBD1. This CDR3 is 16 amino acids long. Unmatched junction bases numbered 8, after V lost 4 bases and J lost 0 bases. The germline CDR1 and CDR2 sequences are SGHKS and YYEKEE (reference sequence). The CDR3 sequence is CASSPPTGLSTDTQYF. CDR3 nucleotide sequence: TGTGCCAGCAGCCCGCCGACAGGGCTGAGCACAGATACGCAGTATTTT.

The chain has TRBV9 and TRBJ1-6; D may be TRBD1 (5 bases). V lost 4 bases to trimming and J lost 0 bases, with 14 bases between them. CDR3 length equals 17 residues. In germline, CDR1 is SGDLS, CDR2 YYNGEE. CDR3 loop: CASSPGHTSSYNSPLHF. CDR3 coding DNA: TGTGCCAGCAGCCCAGGACACACGAGCTCCTATAATTCACCCCTCCACTTT. The variable domain in full, completed from reference TRBV9 and TRBJ1-6, reads DSGVTQTPKHLITATGQRVTLRCSPRSGDLSVYWYQQSLDQGLQFLIQYYNGEERAKGNILERFSAQQFPDLHSELNLSSLELGDSALYFCASSPGHTSSYNSPLHFGNGTRLTVT.

The gene calls are TRBV18 and TRBJ2-7; D perhaps matches TRBD1 (6 bases). The CDR3 is made up of 13 amino acids. V dropped 3 bases and J dropped 2 bases, with 8 bases sitting between them. Germline V gene lookup returns CDR1 KGHSH and CDR2 LQKENI. This chain's CDR3 is CASSPGQPYEQYF. CDR3 sequence (DNA): TGTGCCAGCTCACCCGGACAGCCCTACGAGCAGTACTTC.

The V call is TRBV7-6, the J call TRBJ2-3, with 9 bases that match TRBD1. The germline gives CDR1 SGHVS, CDR2 FNYEAQ. The CDR3 loop spans 18 amino acids. The V and J ends lost 4 bases and 3 bases, in that order; junction bases with no gene match: 14. CDR3 amino acids: CASSSDINRGRRTDTQYF. CDR3 bases: TGTGCCAGCAGCTCCGACATTAACAGGGGGCGCAGGACAGATACGCAGTATTTT.

V usage is TRBV28 and J usage is TRBJ1-3; D may be TRBD1 (6 bases). V lost 7 bases, J lost 1 base, and 17 bases lay in between. Germline V gene lookup returns CDR1 MDHEN and CDR2 SYDVKM. The CDR3 is made up of 16 amino acids. CDR3 DNA: TGTGCCAGCACCCCTGGGGGCGCTGTGTCTGGAAACACCATATATTTT. Amino acid sequence: CASTPGGAVSGNTIYF. Drawing the rest from reference TRBV28 and TRBJ1-3, the complete variable domain is DVKVTQSSRYLVKRTGEKVFLECVQDMDHENMFWYRQDPGLGLRLIYFSYDVKMKEKGDIPEGYSVSREKKERFSLILESASTNQTSMYLCASTPGGAVSGNTIYFGEGSWLTVV.

The chain carries TRBV19 and TRBJ1-2, with D maybe TRBD1 (5 bases). The CDR3 is made up of 14 amino acids. Germline-derived CDR1 and CDR2 are LNHDA and SQIVND (reference sequence). V lost 4 bases and J 5 bases, leaving 14 bases between the germline ends. This CDR3 is CASSRMQGTYGYTF. As DNA, the CDR3 is TGTGCCAGTAGTAGGATGCAGGGTACTTATGGCTACACCTTC.

CDR3 sequence (DNA): TGTGCCAGCTCACCACTACCGGGGGAAGGCTACACCTTC. Protein sequence: CASSPLPGEGYTF. The chain uses TRBV18 and TRBJ1-2; TRBD1 might be the D (5 bases). The length of the CDR3 is 13 residues. Trimming stripped 1 base from V and 8 bases from J, with 11 bases between. In germline, CDR1 is KGHSH, CDR2 LQKENI. The full variable domain, its missing parts supplied by reference TRBV18 and TRBJ1-2, is NAGVMQNPRHLVRRRGQEARLRCSPMKGHSHVYWYRQLPEEGLKFMVYLQKENIIDESGMPKERFSAEFPKEGPSILRIQQVVRGDSAAYFCASSPLPGEGYTFGSGTRLTVV.

This chain joins TRBV7-8 and TRBJ1-5; 10 bases fit TRBD1. The CDR3 covers 15 residues. V lost 2 bases to trimming and J lost 8 bases; unmatched junction nucleotides: 6. CDR1 SGHVS and CDR2 FQNEAQ come from the germline V gene. The CDR3 bases are TGTGCCAGCAGCTTAAACCGGGACAGGGGCAAGCCCCAGCATTTT. Amino acid sequence: CASSLNRDRGKPQHF.

This clone has a single count. The chain links TRBV4-1 to TRBJ1-4; possibly TRBD1 for D (6 bases). CDR3 length: 19 amino acids. Per the germline V gene, CDR1 is MGHRA and CDR2 is YSYEKL. Between the trimmed V and J ends, which lost 0 bases and 3 bases, there was a span of 20 bases. The CDR3 DNA follows: TGCGCCAGCAGCCAAGACCCGGGGGGAGGGGGGACTGCTAATGAAAAACTGTTTTTT. It encodes CASSQDPGGGGTANEKLFF.

J is TRBJ1-3 and V is TRBV6-5; no definite D call. Per the germline V gene, CDR1 is MNHEY and CDR2 is SVGAGI. V lost 8 bases, J lost 4 bases, and 9 bases lay in between. The CDR3 runs to 12 residues. CDR3: CASQRWGNTIYF. As DNA, the CDR3 is TGTGCCAGCCAGAGGTGGGGAAACACCATATATTTT.